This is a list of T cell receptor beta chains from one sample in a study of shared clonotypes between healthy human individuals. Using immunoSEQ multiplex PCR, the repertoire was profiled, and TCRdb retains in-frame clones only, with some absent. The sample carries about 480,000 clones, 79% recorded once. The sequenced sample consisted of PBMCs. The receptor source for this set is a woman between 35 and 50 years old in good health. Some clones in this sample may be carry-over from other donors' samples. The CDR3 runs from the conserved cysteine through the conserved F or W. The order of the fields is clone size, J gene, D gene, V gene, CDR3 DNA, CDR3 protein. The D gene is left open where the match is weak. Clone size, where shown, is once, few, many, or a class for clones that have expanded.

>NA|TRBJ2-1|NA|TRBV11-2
TGTGCCAGCAGCCCCGCGCGGGGACGCAAATACAATGAGCAGTTCTTC
CASSPARGRKYNEQFF
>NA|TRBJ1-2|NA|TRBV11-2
TGTGCCAGCAGCCCGCTGGTGGGGGGCAACTATGGCTACACCTTC
CASSPLVGGNYGYTF
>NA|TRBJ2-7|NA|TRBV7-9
TGTGCCAGCAGCCACCAGACAGCATACGAGCAGTACTTC
CASSHQTAYEQYF
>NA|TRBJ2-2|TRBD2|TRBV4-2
TGTGCCAGCAGCCAAGTTAGCGGGGGAACCGGGGAGCTGTTTTTT
CASSQVSGGTGELFF
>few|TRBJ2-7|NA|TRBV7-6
TGTGCCAGCAGCTTTGATCCCTCCTACGAGCAGTACTTC
CASSFDPSYEQYF
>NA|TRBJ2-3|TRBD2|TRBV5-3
TGTGCCAGAGAGGAGGAGCGGGAGATAGCTGTAGATACGCAGTATTTT
CAREEEREIAVDTQYF
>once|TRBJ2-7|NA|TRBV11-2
TGTGCCAGCAGCTTAGAGCTTCAGATCTACGAGCAGTACTTC
CASSLELQIYEQYF
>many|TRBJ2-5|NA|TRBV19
TGTGCCAGTAGTCGCACAGGGCGGGAGACCCAGTACTTC
CASSRTGRETQYF
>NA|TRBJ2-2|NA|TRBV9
TGTGCCAGCAGCGTAGACCCCTCGACCGGGGAGCTGTTTTTT
CASSVDPSTGELFF
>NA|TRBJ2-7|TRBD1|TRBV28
TGTGCCATCAGGACAGGGGTCTCCTACGAGCAGTACTTC
CAIRTGVSYEQYF
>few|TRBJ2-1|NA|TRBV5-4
TGTGCCAGCAGCTTGGGTGAATACAATGAGCAGTTCTTC
CASSLGEYNEQFF
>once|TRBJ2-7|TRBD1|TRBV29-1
TGCAGCGTGACAGGGGGCGGGGGAACCGAGCAGTACTTC
CSVTGGGGTEQYF
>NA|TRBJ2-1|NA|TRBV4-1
TGCGCCAGCAGCCAGCTACAGGGACTCTATGAGCAGTTCTTC
CASSQLQGLYEQFF
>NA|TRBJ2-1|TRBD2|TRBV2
TGTGCCAGCAGAGGAGCGGGGATGGGTTGGGTCTTC
CASRGAGMGWVF
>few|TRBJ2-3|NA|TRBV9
TGTGCCAGCACCCCCGGGACCACAGATACGCAGTATTTT
CASTPGTTDTQYF
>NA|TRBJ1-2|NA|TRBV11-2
TGTGCCAGTACGCCGGGGTCTAACTATGGCTACACCTTC
CASTPGSNYGYTF
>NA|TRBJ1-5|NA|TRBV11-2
TGTGCCAGCAGCTTAGGGTCGGCAGGGAGCAATCAGCCCCAGCATTTT
CASSLGSAGSNQPQHF
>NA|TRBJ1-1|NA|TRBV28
TGTGCCAGCAGCCGCCTAGGGTCTAGGGCTTTCTTT
CASSRLGSRAFF
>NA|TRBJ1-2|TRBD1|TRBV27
TGTGCCAGCAGTACCTGGACAGGGACGGGCTATGGCTACACCTTC
CASSTWTGTGYGYTF
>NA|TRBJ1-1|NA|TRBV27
TGTGCCAGCAGTTTTAATGGGAACACTGAAGCTTTCTTT
CASSFNGNTEAFF
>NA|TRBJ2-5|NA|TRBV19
TGTGCCAGTAGTATTGCAGAGGGTCAGACCCAGTACTTC
CASSIAEGQTQYF
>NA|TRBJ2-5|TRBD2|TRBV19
TGTGCCAGCGGGGGGGGGACCCAAGAGACCCAGTACTTC
CASGGGTQETQYF
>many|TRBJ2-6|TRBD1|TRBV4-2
TGTGCCAGCAGCCTCGGGACAGGGGAAAGTGGGGCCAACGTCCTGACTTTC
CASSLGTGESGANVLTF
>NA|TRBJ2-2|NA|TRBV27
TGTGCCAGCAGTTTGTCGTTCACCGGGGAGCTGTTTTTT
CASSLSFTGELFF
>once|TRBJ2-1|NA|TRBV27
TGTGCCAGCAGTACGAGACAGGAGTACAATGAGCAGTTCTTC
CASSTRQEYNEQFF
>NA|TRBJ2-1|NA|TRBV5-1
TGCGCCAGCAGCTTCCCCCAGGGCAATGAGCAGTTCTTC
CASSFPQGNEQFF
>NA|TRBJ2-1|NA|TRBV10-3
TGTGCCATCAGTGTCGGAGGGAGGAATGAGCAGTTCTTC
CAISVGGRNEQFF
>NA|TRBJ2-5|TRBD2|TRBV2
TGTGCCAGCACGCTAGCGGGAATACAAGAGACCCAGTACTTC
CASTLAGIQETQYF
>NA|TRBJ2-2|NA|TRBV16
TGTGCCAGCAGCCAATTTGTCAGTACGACCGGGGAGCTGTTTTTT
CASSQFVSTTGELFF
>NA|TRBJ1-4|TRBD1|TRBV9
TGTGCCAGCAGCACGGGGACAGCGTGGGAGGATGGTGAAAAACTGTTTTTT
CASSTGTAWEDGEKLFF
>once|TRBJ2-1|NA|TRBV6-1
TGTGCCAGCAGTGAAAAGGAGGATCCAAGTGAGCAGTTCTTC
CASSEKEDPSEQFF
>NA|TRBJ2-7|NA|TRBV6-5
TGTGCCAGCAGTTACTCCTTCAATACCTACGAGCAGTACTTC
CASSYSFNTYEQYF
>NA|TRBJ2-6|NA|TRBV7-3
TGTGCCAGCAGCTTAAGAGGGACGGGGAACTCTGGGGCCAACGTCCTGACTTTC
CASSLRGTGNSGANVLTF
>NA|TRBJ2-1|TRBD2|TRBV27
TGTGCCAGCAGGAGGTCTAGCGGGAGGAATGAGCAGTTCTTC
CASRRSSGRNEQFF
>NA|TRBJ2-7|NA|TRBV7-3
TGTGCCAGCAGCTTAATCCCTAGCTACGAGCAGTACTTC
CASSLIPSYEQYF
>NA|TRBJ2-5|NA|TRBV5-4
TGTGCCAGCAGCCGAGGGGTAGGCCAAGAGACCCAGTACTTC
CASSRGVGQETQYF